The TCR beta chain described here comes from a study of blood T cells in healthy people across ages. Study-level information: Template switching caught about one barcoded beta molecule for each two T cells.

Study results and limitations: Naive CD4+ cell counts and diversity both ran higher in long-lived than in aged donors. As naive T cell percentage varied, TCR beta diversity correlated strongly with it.

The second PCR ran roughly 6 to 11 cycles with a sample-barcoded 5' primer and J-beta primers. Carrying 12 random nucleotides, a template-switch adaptor labeled each individual cDNA molecule. TCRdb used MiXCR to reprocess the 5' RACE reads, holding one entry per CDR3 protein. The table includes hundreds of thousands of distinct CDR3 sequences, around 54% detected once. V was clipped by 0 bases and J by 0 bases, with 9 bases between them. CDR3 length: 17 amino acids. Germline V CDR1 and CDR2: SGHTA, FQGNSA. Details on this clonotype: Antigen specificity is unknown.

The chain joins TRBV7-2 to TRBJ2-6; tentatively, D is TRBD1 (5 bases). Sequencing used blood. The source of this sequence is a man aged 55 to 70 in good health. This chain's CDR3 is CASSLAGGHSGANVLTF. As DNA, the CDR3 is TGTGCCAGCAGCTTAGCGGGTGGACACTCTGGGGCCAACGTCCTGACTTTC.